The subject of this entry is one TCR beta chain. Its recognized antigen is unknown. No base-level quality is on record; no much larger clone is a single base apart. The CDR3 regions of human TCRbeta chains were analyzed by immunosequencing. The study's processing was this. TCRs in the repertoires were compared against a reference library of SARS-CoV-2-specific TCRs that had been generated with the MIRA antigen-specificity platform. Breadth was defined as the fraction of unique TCRs that were SARS-CoV-2-associated, and depth was defined as the fraction of total T cells that were SARS-CoV-2-associated. Using the MIRA data, each spike-specific TCR was mapped to the spike region that the TCR reacts to and placed in a CD4 or CD8 class. Log10-transformed breadth and depth values were compared by one-way ANOVA with Sidak's multiple comparisons tests. TCRdb provides this immuneACCESS table in a form limited to in-frame rearrangements. Some clones are lacking; in checked studies, under half of them reflect an unresolved V gene, and why the rest are absent is not known. V and J calls and clone size are those listed in that table; D and trimming were worked out from the DNA. A total of under 150,000 clones appear in this sample, around 89% of them only once. The ten largest make up 6.5% of the sample.

This sample was included in a study of T cell responses to AZD1222 COVID-19 vaccine (dated by TCRdb to about 2021). Turning to the overall study: A total of about 240 trial participants underwent TCR sequencing, of whom around 200 received two doses of AZD1222 and about 25 received two doses of the MenACWY control vaccine. Enrollment into the trials was organized by age into subgroups of 18-55, 56-69 and 70-plus years, and those subgroups contained roughly 150, 30 and 60 TCR-sequenced participants, respectively.

The V end gives up 3 bases and the J end 12 bases, leaving 7 bases in the junction not matched to a gene. The CDR3 holds 13 amino acids from the cysteine to the phenylalanine. Only CDR3 DNA remains: 39 bases, in frame from the first base. For CDR1 and CDR2, the germline V gene (reference sequence) lists MNHEY and SMNVEV. Broad study findings and their caveats: The whole spike protein was spanned by vaccine-associated CD4 TCRs, and dominant responses were seen in regions 160-218 and 743-854. The 56-69-year group was small, and its depth increase did not reach significance, likely because of low power. Participants were mostly white British, with more females than males. The authors suggested clonal diversity may have been underestimated. Because no samples from the day 14 peak response were available, repertoires could be characterized only after the peak T cell response. A significant rise in spike-specific TCR breadth and depth was observed after two AZD1222 doses relative to day 0 and relative to MenACWY recipients. Reportedly, close to half of the unique spike-specific TCRs recognized epitopes lying outside the regions that are mutated in the B.1.351 and B.1.1.7 variants. Conclusions about previously exposed vaccinees were limited because only six AZD1222 recipients were SARS-CoV-2 seropositive at baseline.

The time point label corresponds to: about 28 days (+/-7) after the second vaccine dose. AZD1222 recipients whose second dose came at about 4 weeks and those whose second dose came at about 12 weeks were combined into one group, since spike-specific TCR depth and breadth did not differ between the two schedules. Vaccinee samples came from UK trials COV001 and COV002, including a single-blind randomized controlled phase 2/3 trial of AZD1222 (ChAdOx1 nCoV-19) in healthy adults. Trial participant PBMC samples were collected at day 0 and day 28 after the second dose for TCRbeta chain sequencing. This clonotype was obtained from an adult who received the AZD1222 COVID-19 vaccine. In this chain, TRBV27 is recombined with TRBJ1-4; TRBD1 lines up with 7 middle nucleotides. The material was peripheral blood, obtained 28 days after the second AZD1222 dose. For the CDR3, the sequence is CASSFRQGDELFF. The bases read TGTGCCAGCAGTTTCCGACAGGGTGATGAACTGTTTTTT.